This T cell receptor (beta chain) was sequenced during a study of response to subunit inactivated influenza vaccine. V lost 3 bases and J 4 bases, leaving 10 bases between the germline ends. This CDR3 region has 14 residues. CDR1 and CDR2 from the germline V gene are ENHRY and SYGVKD. MiXCR, run by TCRdb on the RT-PCR reads, gives a single entry per CDR3 protein. The top ten clones hold 7.5% to 9% of a sample with roughly 630,000 distinct CDR3 sequences, approximately 15% of them seen once. This clonotype appeared a few times. This sample comprised PBMCs from blood, obtained 14 days before vaccination. This rearrangement joins TRBV10-3 to TRBJ2-4; D ambiguous. This receptor was taken from a man aged 50 to 60 who received an inactivated influenza vaccine. CDR3 sequence (DNA): TGTGCCATCAGTGATGTCAGCTCAAAAAACATTCAGTACTTC. This codes for CAISDVSSKNIQYF.